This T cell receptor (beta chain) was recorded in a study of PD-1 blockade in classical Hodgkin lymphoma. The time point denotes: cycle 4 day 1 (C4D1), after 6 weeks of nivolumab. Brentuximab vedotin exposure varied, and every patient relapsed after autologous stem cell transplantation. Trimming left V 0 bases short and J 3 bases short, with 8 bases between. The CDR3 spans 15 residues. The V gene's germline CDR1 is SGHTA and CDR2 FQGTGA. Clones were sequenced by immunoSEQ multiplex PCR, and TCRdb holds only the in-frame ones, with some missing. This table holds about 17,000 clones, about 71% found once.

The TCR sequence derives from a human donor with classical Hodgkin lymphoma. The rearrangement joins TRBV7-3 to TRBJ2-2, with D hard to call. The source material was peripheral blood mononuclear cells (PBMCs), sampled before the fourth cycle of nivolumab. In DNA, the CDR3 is TGTGCCAGCAGCTTAACCAGCTGGGACACCGGGGAGCTGTTTTTT. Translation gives CASSLTSWDTGELFF.